One and the same sample provided the 27 T cell receptor beta chains below, sequenced in a study of post-analysis software for immune sequencing data. General study results and limits: When patients were compared with controls, a handful of TRBV segments were more frequent, TRBV5-6, TRBV5-1 and TRBV20-1 among them.

No antigens are known for them. Incorporated into the TCR beta cDNA libraries were unique molecular identifiers, which served to reduce PCR and sequencing biases. TCRdb called the PCR reads again in MiXCR, with one record for every CDR3 protein. This sample has over 700,000 distinct CDR3 sequences, with about 32% found just once. Material for sequencing was blood. The receptors originated from a girl between 5 and 17 years old with multiple sclerosis.

This clonotype was recorded a few times. The J gene is TRBJ2-2, the V gene TRBV10-3; either TRBD1 or TRBD2 may fit D (5 bases each). The germline V gene has CDR1 ENHRY and CDR2 SYGVKD. The V end lost 2 bases, the J end lost 9 bases, and 7 bases lay between the germline ends. CDR3 length equals 12 residues. CDR3 region: CAISEGDRELFF. For the CDR3, the DNA is TGTGCCATCAGTGAGGGGGACCGGGAGCTGTTTTTT.

The gene calls are TRBV29-1 and TRBJ2-7, with TRBD2 matching 14 bases. V was pared by 6 bases and J by 6 bases, with 19 bases of the junction left unmatched. From germline, CDR1 is SQVTM and CDR2 ANQGSEA. This CDR3 region has 18 residues. CDR3: CSVAGTSGSSGSAREQYF. Written as DNA, the CDR3 is TGCAGCGTAGCCGGGACTAGCGGGAGCAGTGGGAGTGCGCGCGAGCAGTACTTC.

This chain uses TRBV12-5 with TRBJ1-1; 10 bases are a match to TRBD1. Per germline, CDR1 LGHNT and CDR2 FRNRAP. The CDR3 extends over 16 amino acids. Trimming took 6 bases from V and 5 from J; bases not matched to a gene: 12. The CDR3 is CASGGGSGTGETEAFF. In nucleotides, the CDR3 is TGTGCTAGTGGGGGGGGATCCGGGACAGGGGAAACTGAAGCTTTCTTT.

This clonotype was counted between two and nine times. This sequence joins TRBV9 and TRBJ2-7; the D call may be TRBD1 or TRBD2 (5 bases each). The germline gives CDR1 SGDLS, CDR2 YYNGEE. With 6 bases removed from V and 0 bases from J, the gap between germline ends came to 19 bases. There are 16 residues in the CDR3. CDR3: CASKTSRQGDSYEQYF. CDR3 DNA: TGTGCCAGCAAAACCTCTCGGCAGGGAGACTCCTACGAGCAGTACTTC.

The V and J genes are TRBV29-1 and TRBJ2-7; D may be TRBD1 (5 bases). Germline V gene data show CDR1 as SQVTM and CDR2 as ANQGSEA. V gave up 0 bases and J gave up 3 bases, with 6 bases separating them. The CDR3 consists of 12 residues. The chain's CDR3 is CSVEEDSYEQYF. DNA of the CDR3: TGCAGCGTTGAAGAAGACAGCTACGAGCAGTACTTC.

This clonotype has just a few counts. The chain joins TRBV3-1 to TRBJ2-5, with 10 positions matching TRBD2. The CDR3 is 17 residues long. J was trimmed by 0 bases and V by 2 bases; bases with no gene match: 6. Germline V gene lookup returns CDR1 LGHDT and CDR2 YNNKEL (reference sequence). This CDR3 reads CASSQPRLAGNQETQYF. The CDR3 DNA reads as TGTGCCAGCAGCCAACCTCGACTAGCGGGTAACCAAGAGACCCAGTACTTC.

The rearrangement uses TRBV12-3 or TRBV12-4 and TRBJ2-5; TRBD2 matches at 7 bases. TRBJ2-7 explains the end of the DNA better; the J call may be wrong. The CDR3 is made up of 15 amino acids. CDR3 DNA sequence: TGTGCCAGCAGTCCCCCGGGGGAGGGCCATTACGAGCAGTACTTC. Its protein is CASSPPGEGHYEQYF.

This clonotype was counted between two and nine times. The CDR3 nucleotides read TGTGCCAGCAGCTACGGGGGGGATCTATCGACAGATACGCAGTATTTT. This codes for CASSYGGDLSTDTQYF. V usage is TRBV7-2 and J usage is TRBJ2-3; 8 nucleotides match TRBD2. The CDR3 sequence is 16 residues long. V lost 4 bases, J lost 3 bases, and 9 bases stayed unmatched. Germline V lookup: CDR1 SGHTA, CDR2 FQGNSA.

The genes are TRBV7-2 and TRBJ2-5, with D perhaps assigned TRBD1 or TRBD2 (5 bases each). The J call may be incorrect, as the DNA end agrees better with TRBJ2-7. The CDR3 runs to 16 residues. Germline V gene data show CDR1 as SGHTA and CDR2 as FQGNSA. The CDR3 bases are TGTGCCAGCAGCAACCGCGGTGGGGGTAGCTCCTACGAGCAGTACTTC. It codes for CASSNRGGGSSYEQYF.

A single count supports this clonotype. Relative to the germline gene, one junction end is altered; a read error may explain this. The chain is built from TRBV6-2 or TRBV6-3 and TRBJ2-1; 8 bases agree with TRBD2. The CDR3 loop spans 16 amino acids. CDR1 and CDR2 (germline): MNHEY, SVGEGT. CDR3 DNA sequence: TGTGCTAGCAGTTGGACTAGCAGGAGTCTGGGCAATGAGCAGTTCTTC. This gives the protein CASSWTSRSLGNEQFF.

The chain recombines TRBV12-5 with TRBJ1-2; 8 positions agree with TRBD1. The V segment lost 2 bases and the J segment 1 base; nucleotides outside the gene matches: 0. The CDR3 has 14 amino acids. Per germline, CDR1 LGHNT and CDR2 FRNRAP. The CDR3 reads CASGLTGGNYGYTF. CDR3 nucleotide sequence: TGTGCTAGTGGTTTGACAGGGGGTAACTATGGCTACACCTTC. Looking up the rest from reference TRBV12-5 and TRBJ1-2 gives the full variable domain: DARVTQTPRHKVTEMGQEVTMRCQPILGHNTVFWYRQTMMQGLELLAYFRNRAPLDDSGMPKDRFSAEMPDATLATLKIQPSEPRDSAVYFCASGLTGGNYGYTFGSGTRLTVV.

This sequence joins TRBV12-3 or TRBV12-4 and TRBJ1-5; the match to TRBD1 covers 8 bases. CDR3 size: 13 residues. V was clipped by 6 bases and J by 6 bases; unmatched bases: 4. DNA for the CDR3: TGTGCCAGCAGCACCGACAGGGGTCAGCCCCAGCATTTT. Protein: CASSTDRGQPQHF.

The chain uses TRBV7-2 and TRBJ2-1; 7 nucleotides align to TRBD1. Trimming cost V 6 bases and J 5 bases; bases outside gene matches: 7. Germline lookup yields CDR1 SGHTA and CDR2 FQGNSA. The CDR3 extends over 14 amino acids. The CDR3 spells CASSRQGSHNEQFF. CDR3 in DNA: TGTGCCAGCAGTCGACAGGGATCCCACAATGAGCAGTTCTTC.

This clonotype was counted a few times. V usage is TRBV7-9 and J usage is TRBJ2-7, with 7 bases fitting TRBD1. The J segment lost 0 bases and the V segment lost 8 bases, leaving 4 bases of the junction unmatched. This CDR3 spans 13 amino acids. Germline-derived CDR1 and CDR2 are SEHNR and FQNEAQ (reference sequence). CDR3 DNA sequence: TGTGCCAGCGGGCGACAGGGCTCCTACGAGCAGTACTTC. It specifies CASGRQGSYEQYF.

In its sample, this clonotype was seen a few times. The chain employs TRBV6-6 and TRBJ1-1; no clear D. V lost 6 bases and J 0 bases, leaving 11 bases between the germline ends. The CDR3 totals 14 residues. Looked up from germline, CDR1 is MNHNY and CDR2 is SVGAGI (reference sequence). The CDR3 loop is CASSRGSMNTEAFF. CDR3 nucleotide sequence: TGTGCCAGCAGCCGCGGGTCGATGAACACTGAAGCTTTCTTT.

The rearrangement uses TRBV5-1 and TRBJ1-1; 12 bases are shared with TRBD1. CDR1 and CDR2 from the germline V gene are SGHRS and YFSETQ. This CDR3 has 17 residues. With V trimmed by 2 bases and J by 3 bases, 8 bases remained unmatched. CDR3 region: CASSFLGQGAGDTEAFF. In nucleotides, the CDR3 is TGCGCCAGCAGCTTCTTGGGACAGGGGGCAGGGGACACTGAAGCTTTCTTT.

This clonotype was counted between two and nine times. The chain's CDR3 is CASSHSGTALRNTEAFF. The CDR3 region has the DNA TGCGCCAGCAGCCATTCCGGGACTGCCTTGAGGAACACTGAAGCTTTCTTT. This sequence joins TRBV4-1 and TRBJ1-1; weak D call: TRBD1 (5 bases). From germline, CDR1 is MGHRA and CDR2 YSYEKL. CDR3 size: 17 residues. Trimming left V 3 bases short and J 1 base short, with 18 bases between.

This rearrangement joins TRBV6-1 to TRBJ1-5, with D perhaps TRBD1 (6 bases). The CDR3 extends over 15 amino acids. Per germline, CDR1 MNHNS and CDR2 SASEGT. V was clipped by 0 bases and J by 6 bases, with 12 bases between them. CDR3 region: CASSEAPGAVQPQHF. The DNA for the CDR3 is TGTGCCAGCAGTGAAGCGCCAGGGGCCGTTCAGCCCCAGCATTTT.

The CDR3 spells CASSVGPTGARNTEAFF. In DNA, the CDR3 is TGTGCCAGCAGCGTAGGACCAACAGGGGCAAGAAACACTGAAGCTTTCTTT. The V and J genes are TRBV9 and TRBJ1-1; 7 nucleotides match TRBD1. Germline V CDR1 and CDR2: SGDLS, YYNGEE. The length of the CDR3 is 17 residues. J gave up 2 bases and V 0 bases, and 10 bases lay outside the gene matches.

This clonotype was seen at least ten times. This chain joins TRBV20-1 and TRBJ2-7; 8 bases line up with TRBD1. The CDR3 is 14 residues long. The junction had 5 bases not matched to a gene; V was cut back by 0 bases and J by 4 bases. Germline CDR1 and CDR2: DFQATT and SNEGSKA (reference sequence). The CDR3 region has the DNA TGCAGTGCTAGAGATCAGGACAGGGTGTACGAGCAGTACTTC. Its translation: CSARDQDRVYEQYF.

The chain links TRBV6-6 to TRBJ2-5; weak D call: TRBD1 (5 bases). The CDR3 sequence is 13 residues long. Trimming pared 6 bases from V and 5 bases from J, leaving 13 bases between. CDR1 MNHNY and CDR2 SVGAGI come from the germline V gene (reference sequence). The CDR3 here is CASRNNPGETQYF. Written as DNA, the CDR3 is TGTGCCAGCAGAAACAACCCAGGGGAGACCCAGTACTTC.

This clonotype was picked up a small number of times. This rearrangement joins TRBV29-1 to TRBJ1-6, with D perhaps TRBD1 (5 bases). This CDR3 is 11 amino acids long. Between the trimmed V and J ends, which lost 4 bases and 8 bases, there was a span of 6 bases. Germline lookup yields CDR1 SQVTM and CDR2 ANQGSEA. The CDR3 region is CSVGGDSPLHF. DNA of the CDR3: TGCAGCGTTGGGGGCGATTCACCCCTCCACTTT.

Only a few counts were recorded for this clonotype. This chain joins TRBV29-1 and TRBJ1-2, with no clear D. This CDR3 is 11 amino acids long. V was trimmed by 5 bases and J by 3 bases, leaving 7 bases between them. Germline V lookup: CDR1 SQVTM, CDR2 ANQGSEA. CDR3 residues: CSVFQHYGYTF. CDR3 in DNA: TGCAGCGTTTTTCAGCACTATGGCTACACCTTC.

This rearrangement joins TRBV29-1 to TRBJ2-3; TRBD2 matches at 9 bases. The CDR3 spans 14 residues. Per germline, CDR1 SQVTM and CDR2 ANQGSEA. The V segment lost 4 bases and the J segment 1 base; nucleotides outside the gene matches: 3. Here the CDR3 DNA reads TGCAGCGTTGTGAGGACTAGCGGCACAGATACGCAGTATTTT. Protein sequence: CSVVRTSGTDTQYF.

This clonotype has only a few counts. The chain couples TRBV7-2 to TRBJ1-4; D perhaps matches TRBD1 (6 bases). Trimming stripped 2 bases from V and 7 bases from J, with 17 bases between. Germline V gene lookup returns CDR1 SGHTA and CDR2 FQGNSA. This CDR3 comprises 16 residues. The CDR3: CASSLLPSGVGEKLFF. CDR3 sequence (DNA): TGTGCCAGCAGCTTACTTCCATCAGGGGTGGGTGAAAAACTGTTTTTT.

This clonotype was observed a few times. The rearrangement links TRBV4-1 to TRBJ2-4; TRBD2 matches 9 bases. The germline V gene encodes CDR1 MGHRA and CDR2 YSYEKL. The ends lost 0 bases at V and 5 bases at J; junction bases unmatched: 2. This CDR3 region has 15 residues. The CDR3 reads CASSQESSGENIQYF. The CDR3 nucleotides read TGCGCCAGCAGCCAAGAATCTAGCGGGGAAAACATTCAGTACTTC.

This clonotype appeared many times. The chain links TRBV29-1 to TRBJ2-7; tentative D call: TRBD1 (5 bases). Trimming cost V 4 bases and J 5 bases, with 18 bases left between them. The germline V gene encodes CDR1 SQVTM and CDR2 ANQGSEA. This CDR3 has 14 amino acids. The CDR3 nucleotides are TGCAGCGTTGTGGGCTTGTACAGGCCGGACGAGCAGTACTTC. It codes for CSVVGLYRPDEQYF.